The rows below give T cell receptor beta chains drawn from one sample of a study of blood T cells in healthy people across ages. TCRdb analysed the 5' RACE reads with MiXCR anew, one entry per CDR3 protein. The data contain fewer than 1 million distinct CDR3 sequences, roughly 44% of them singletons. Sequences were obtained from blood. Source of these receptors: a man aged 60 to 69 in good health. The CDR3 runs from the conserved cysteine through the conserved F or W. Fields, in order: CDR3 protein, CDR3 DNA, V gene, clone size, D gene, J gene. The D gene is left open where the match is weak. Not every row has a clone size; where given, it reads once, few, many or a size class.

CDR3: CASSDTADNQPQHF
DNA: TGTGCCAGCAGCGATACGGCCGACAATCAGCCCCAGCATTTT
V: TRBV3-1
size: .
D: .
J: TRBJ1-5

CDR3: CASSLIRGHYEQYF
DNA: TGTGCCAGCAGCTTAATCCGAGGCCACTACGAGCAGTACTTC
V: TRBV11-2
size: few
D: .
J: TRBJ2-7

CDR3: CSVPQGTGELFF
DNA: TGCAGCGTCCCCCAGGGCACCGGGGAGCTGTTTTTT
V: TRBV29-1
size: .
D: .
J: TRBJ2-2

CDR3: CAIRGAESSYNSPLHF
DNA: TGTGCCATCAGGGGAGCAGAGAGCTCCTATAATTCACCCCTCCACTTT
V: TRBV10-3
size: .
D: .
J: TRBJ1-6

CDR3: CASSQETGFTGELFF
DNA: TGCGCCAGCAGCCAAGAGACAGGGTTCACCGGGGAGCTGTTTTTT
V: TRBV4-3
size: .
D: TRBD1
J: TRBJ2-2

CDR3: CSPGQIPGNYGYTF
DNA: TGCAGCCCTGGCCAAATACCTGGAAACTATGGCTACACCTTC
V: TRBV29-1
size: few
D: .
J: TRBJ1-2

CDR3: CASSVQGGPYNEQFF
DNA: TGTGCCAGCAGCGTACAAGGGGGTCCCTACAATGAGCAGTTCTTC
V: TRBV9
size: .
D: .
J: TRBJ2-1

CDR3: CSAAEGGDYEQYF
DNA: TGCAGTGCTGCCGAAGGAGGGGATTACGAGCAGTACTTC
V: TRBV20-1
size: few
D: .
J: TRBJ2-7

CDR3: CASSSGTSGFTDTQYF
DNA: TGTGCCAGCAGCTCAGGGACTAGCGGGTTCACAGATACGCAGTATTTT
V: TRBV7-3
size: once
D: TRBD2
J: TRBJ2-3

CDR3: CATSDSGTASSYEQYF
DNA: TGTGCCACCAGTGATTCGGGGACGGCAAGCTCCTACGAGCAGTACTTC
V: TRBV24-1
size: .
D: .
J: TRBJ2-7

CDR3: CASKERSTDTQYF
DNA: TGTGCCAGCAAGGAGAGAAGCACAGATACGCAGTATTTT
V: TRBV12-3/TRBV12-4
size: few
D: .
J: TRBJ2-3

CDR3: CASTKRGTGLGYTDTQYF
DNA: TGTGCCAGCACCAAAAGGGGGACCGGACTCGGATACACAGATACGCAGTATTTT
V: TRBV2
size: .
D: .
J: TRBJ2-3

CDR3: CASSLMGTQNHEQYF
DNA: TGTGCCAGCAGCTTAATGGGGACACAGAACCACGAGCAGTACTTC
V: TRBV7-2
size: .
D: .
J: TRBJ2-7

CDR3: CASSVDRSYYGYTF
DNA: TGTGCCAGCAGTGTGGACAGGTCCTACTATGGCTACACCTTC
V: TRBV2
size: .
D: TRBD1
J: TRBJ1-2

CDR3: CASSLRLAQETQYF
DNA: TGTGCCAGCAGCTTACGCCTAGCTCAAGAGACCCAGTACTTC
V: TRBV5-4
size: few
D: .
J: TRBJ2-5

CDR3: CASSFAGAETQYF
DNA: TGTGCCAGCAGCTTTGCCGGCGCGGAGACCCAGTACTTC
V: TRBV7-2
size: .
D: .
J: TRBJ2-5

CDR3: CSAPDLRWAQYF
DNA: TGCAGTGCCCCGGATCTCCGTTGGGCGCAGTATTTT
V: TRBV20-1
size: .
D: .
J: TRBJ2-3

CDR3: CSASVLDSGFF
DNA: TGCAGTGCTAGCGTTTTGGACTCGGGGTTCTTC
V: TRBV20-1
size: .
D: .
J: TRBJ2-1

CDR3: CASRRGTGHNQPQHF
DNA: TGTGCCAGCAGGCGAGGGACAGGGCACAATCAGCCCCAGCATTTT
V: TRBV6-5
size: .
D: TRBD1
J: TRBJ1-5

CDR3: CASSQGRGPSGYTF
DNA: TGTGCCAGCAGCCAAGGAAGGGGCCCCTCCGGCTACACCTTC
V: TRBV14
size: few
D: .
J: TRBJ1-2

CDR3: CASSVTGAGSYEQYF
DNA: TGCGCCAGCAGCGTTACAGGGGCCGGCTCCTACGAGCAGTACTTC
V: TRBV5-1
size: .
D: TRBD1
J: TRBJ2-7

CDR3: CASTTEYTF
DNA: TGTGCCAGTACGACAGAGTACACCTTC
V: TRBV12-3/TRBV12-4
size: few
D: .
J: TRBJ1-2

CDR3: CASSRTGTGGSPLHF
DNA: TGTGCCAGCAGTCGGACCGGGACAGGGGGTTCACCCCTCCACTTT
V: TRBV12-3/TRBV12-4
size: .
D: TRBD1
J: TRBJ1-6

CDR3: CARRGLDNSPLHF
DNA: TGTGCCAGACGGGGGCTGGATAATTCACCCCTCCACTTT
V: TRBV15
size: .
D: .
J: TRBJ1-6

CDR3: CASSKGFGNEKLFF
DNA: TGTGCCAGCAGTAAGGGGTTTGGGAATGAAAAACTGTTTTTT
V: TRBV12-3/TRBV12-4
size: .
D: .
J: TRBJ1-4

CDR3: CATSRDLGQTYEQYF
DNA: TGTGCCACCAGCAGAGATCTGGGACAGACCTACGAGCAGTACTTC
V: TRBV15
size: few
D: TRBD1
J: TRBJ2-7

CDR3: CASSLYNYGYTF
DNA: TGTGCCAGCAGCTTATATAACTATGGCTACACCTTC
V: TRBV11-3
size: few
D: .
J: TRBJ1-2

CDR3: CASSKDRGKTEAFF
DNA: TGTGCCAGCAGCAAGGACCGGGGGAAAACTGAAGCTTTCTTT
V: TRBV11-1
size: .
D: .
J: TRBJ1-1

CDR3: CASSQDGGYSGANVLTF
DNA: TGCGCCAGCAGCCAAGATGGAGGGTACTCTGGGGCCAACGTCCTGACTTTC
V: TRBV4-3
size: few
D: .
J: TRBJ2-6

CDR3: CASSTRTGDVEQYF
DNA: TGTGCCAGCAGTACCCGGACAGGGGATGTCGAGCAGTACTTC
V: TRBV6-2/TRBV6-3
size: .
D: TRBD1
J: TRBJ2-7

CDR3: CASGSMDRADGYTF
DNA: TGTGCCAGCGGTTCCATGGACAGGGCGGATGGCTACACCTTC
V: TRBV6-2/TRBV6-3
size: few
D: TRBD1
J: TRBJ1-2

CDR3: CATSRVRGVIDNEQYF
DNA: TGTGCCACCAGCAGAGTAAGGGGCGTGATTGACAATGAGCAGTACTTC
V: TRBV15
size: .
D: .
J: TRBJ2-5

CDR3: CSVGTPELYEQYF
DNA: TGCAGCGTCGGGACTCCAGAGTTATACGAGCAGTACTTC
V: TRBV29-1
size: .
D: .
J: TRBJ2-7

CDR3: CASTLQGQRYNEQFF
DNA: TGTGCCAGCACCCTACAGGGCCAACGCTACAATGAGCAGTTCTTC
V: TRBV6-2/TRBV6-3
size: .
D: .
J: TRBJ2-1

CDR3: CSVLPQAVDTQYF
DNA: TGCAGCGTTCTCCCGCAGGCGGTAGATACGCAGTATTTT
V: TRBV29-1
size: .
D: .
J: TRBJ2-3

CDR3: CASRSRDGDNEQFF
DNA: TGTGCCAGCAGGTCCCGAGACGGGGACAATGAGCAGTTCTTC
V: TRBV2
size: .
D: .
J: TRBJ2-1

CDR3: CATSDPTQGAYSHNEQFF
DNA: TGTGCCACCAGTGATCCCACGCAGGGGGCCTACTCCCACAATGAGCAGTTCTTC
V: TRBV24-1
size: once
D: TRBD1
J: TRBJ2-1

CDR3: CASSLRGGSYNEQFF
DNA: TGTGCCAGCAGTCTGAGGGGGGGGTCCTACAATGAGCAGTTCTTC
V: TRBV7-9
size: .
D: .
J: TRBJ2-1

CDR3: CASSYSNVIDTQYF
DNA: TGTGCCAGCAGTTACTCTAACGTGATCGATACGCAGTATTTT
V: TRBV6-2/TRBV6-3
size: .
D: .
J: TRBJ2-3